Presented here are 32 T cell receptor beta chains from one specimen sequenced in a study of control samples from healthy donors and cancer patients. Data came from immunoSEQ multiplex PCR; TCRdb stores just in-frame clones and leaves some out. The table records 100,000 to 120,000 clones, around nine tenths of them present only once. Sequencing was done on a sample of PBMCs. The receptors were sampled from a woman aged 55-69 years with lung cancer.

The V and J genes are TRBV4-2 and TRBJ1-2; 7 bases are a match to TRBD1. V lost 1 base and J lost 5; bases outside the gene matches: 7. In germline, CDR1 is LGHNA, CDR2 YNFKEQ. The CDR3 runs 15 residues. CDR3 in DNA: TGTGCCAGCAGCCAAGGCCAGGGGGTTGGTTATGGCTACACCTTC. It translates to CASSQGQGVGYGYTF.

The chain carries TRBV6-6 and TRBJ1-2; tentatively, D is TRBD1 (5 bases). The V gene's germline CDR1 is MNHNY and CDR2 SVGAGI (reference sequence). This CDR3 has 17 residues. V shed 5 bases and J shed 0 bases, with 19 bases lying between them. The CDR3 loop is CASSPGHSEITNYGYTF. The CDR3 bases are TGTGCCAGCAGTCCCGGACATTCGGAGATTACTAACTATGGCTACACCTTC.

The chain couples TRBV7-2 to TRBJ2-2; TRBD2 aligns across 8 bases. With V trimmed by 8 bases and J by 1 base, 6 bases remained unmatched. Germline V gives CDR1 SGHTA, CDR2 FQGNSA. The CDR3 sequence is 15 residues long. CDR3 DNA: TGTGCCAGCTCCTACGGGGGGGAGAACACCGGGGAGCTGTTTTTT. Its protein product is CASSYGGENTGELFF.

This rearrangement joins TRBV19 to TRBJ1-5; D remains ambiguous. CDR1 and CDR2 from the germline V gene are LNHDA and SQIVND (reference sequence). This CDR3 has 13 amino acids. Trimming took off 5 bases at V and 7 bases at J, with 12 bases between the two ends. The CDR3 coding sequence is TGTGCCAGTAGTCCATCCCATGAACAGCCCCAGCATTTT. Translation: CASSPSHEQPQHF.

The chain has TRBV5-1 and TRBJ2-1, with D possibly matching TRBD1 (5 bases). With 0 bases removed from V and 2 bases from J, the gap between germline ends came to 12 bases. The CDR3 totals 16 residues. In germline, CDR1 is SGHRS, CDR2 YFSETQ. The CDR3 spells CASSLVSGLPYNEQFF. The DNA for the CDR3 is TGCGCCAGCAGCTTGGTGTCAGGGCTTCCCTACAATGAGCAGTTCTTC.

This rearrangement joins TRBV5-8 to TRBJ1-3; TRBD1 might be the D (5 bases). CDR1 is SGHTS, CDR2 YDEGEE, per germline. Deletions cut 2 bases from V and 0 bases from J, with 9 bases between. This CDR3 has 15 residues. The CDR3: CASSLRQSSGNTIYF. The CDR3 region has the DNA TGTGCCAGCAGCTTAAGACAGAGCTCTGGAAACACCATATATTTT.

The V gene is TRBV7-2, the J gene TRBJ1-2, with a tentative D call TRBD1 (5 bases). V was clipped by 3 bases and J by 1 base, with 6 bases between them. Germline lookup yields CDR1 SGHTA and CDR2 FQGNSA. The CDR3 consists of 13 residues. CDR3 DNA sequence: TGTGCCAGCAGCTTTGACAGTAACTATGGCTACACCTTC. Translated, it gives CASSFDSNYGYTF.

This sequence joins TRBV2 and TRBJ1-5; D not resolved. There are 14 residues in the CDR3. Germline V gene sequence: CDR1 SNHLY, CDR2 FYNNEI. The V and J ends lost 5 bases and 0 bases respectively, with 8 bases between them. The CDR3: CASSQESSNQPQHF. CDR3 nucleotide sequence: TGTGCCAGCAGTCAGGAAAGTAGCAATCAGCCCCAGCATTTT.

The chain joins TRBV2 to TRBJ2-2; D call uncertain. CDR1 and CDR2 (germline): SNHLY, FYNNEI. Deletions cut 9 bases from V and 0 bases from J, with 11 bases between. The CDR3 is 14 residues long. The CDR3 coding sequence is TGTGCCAGTCTTATGACTTCGAACACCGGGGAGCTGTTTTTT. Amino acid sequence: CASLMTSNTGELFF.

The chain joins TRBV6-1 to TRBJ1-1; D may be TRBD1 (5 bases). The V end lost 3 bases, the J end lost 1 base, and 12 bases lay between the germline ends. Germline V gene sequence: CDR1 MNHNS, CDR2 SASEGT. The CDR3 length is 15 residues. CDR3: CASSDGGTANTEAFF. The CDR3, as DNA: TGTGCCAGCAGTGACGGGGGGACCGCGAACACTGAAGCTTTCTTT.

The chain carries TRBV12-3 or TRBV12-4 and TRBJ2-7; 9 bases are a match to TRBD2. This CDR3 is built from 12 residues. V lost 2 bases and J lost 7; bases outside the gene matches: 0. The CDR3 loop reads CASSLLAGEQYF. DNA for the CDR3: TGTGCCAGCAGTTTACTAGCGGGAGAGCAGTACTTC.

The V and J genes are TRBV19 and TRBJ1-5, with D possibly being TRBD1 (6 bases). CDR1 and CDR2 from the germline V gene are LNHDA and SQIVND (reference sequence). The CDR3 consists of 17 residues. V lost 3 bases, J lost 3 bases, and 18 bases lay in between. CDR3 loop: CASSIGAVGGLNQPQHF. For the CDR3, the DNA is TGTGCCAGTAGTATCGGGGCTGTGGGGGGGCTCAATCAGCCCCAGCATTTT.

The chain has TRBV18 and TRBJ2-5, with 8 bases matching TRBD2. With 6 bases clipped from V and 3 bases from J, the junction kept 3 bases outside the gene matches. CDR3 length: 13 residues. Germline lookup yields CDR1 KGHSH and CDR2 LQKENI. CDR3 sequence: CASSLSGKETQYF. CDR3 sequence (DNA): TGTGCCAGCTCTCTTAGCGGGAAAGAGACCCAGTACTTC.

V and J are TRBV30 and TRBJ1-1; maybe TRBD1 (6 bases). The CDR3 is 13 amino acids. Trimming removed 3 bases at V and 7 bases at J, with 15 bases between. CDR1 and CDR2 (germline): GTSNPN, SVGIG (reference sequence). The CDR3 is CAWRPDPTGEAFF. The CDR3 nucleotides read TGTGCCTGGAGGCCCGATCCGACAGGTGAAGCTTTCTTT. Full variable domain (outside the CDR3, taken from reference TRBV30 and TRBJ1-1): SQTIHQWPATLVQPVGSPLSLECTVEGTSNPNLYWYRQAAGRGLQLLFYSVGIGQISSEVPQNLSASRPQDRQFILSSKKLLLSDSGFYLCAWRPDPTGEAFFGQGTRLTVV.

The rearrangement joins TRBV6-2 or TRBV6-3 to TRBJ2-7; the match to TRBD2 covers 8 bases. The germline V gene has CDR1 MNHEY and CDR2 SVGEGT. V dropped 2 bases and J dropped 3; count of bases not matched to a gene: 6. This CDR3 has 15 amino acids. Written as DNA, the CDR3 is TGTGCCAGCAGTTACCCCTTCGGGACTAGCTACGAGCAGTACTTC. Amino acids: CASSYPFGTSYEQYF.

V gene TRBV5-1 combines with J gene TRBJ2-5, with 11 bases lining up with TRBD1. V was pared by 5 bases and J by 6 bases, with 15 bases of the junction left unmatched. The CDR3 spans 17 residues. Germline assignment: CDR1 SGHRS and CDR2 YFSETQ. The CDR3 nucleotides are TGCGCCAGCAGTCATACCGGGACAGGGGGGGTATGGAAGACCCAGTACTTC. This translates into CASSHTGTGGVWKTQYF.

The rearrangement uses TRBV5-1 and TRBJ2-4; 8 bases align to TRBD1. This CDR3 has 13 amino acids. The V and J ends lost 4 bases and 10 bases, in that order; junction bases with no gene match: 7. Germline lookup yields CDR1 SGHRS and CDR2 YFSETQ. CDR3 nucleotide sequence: TGCGCCAGCAGCAGAACCGGGACAGGTATTCAGTACTTC. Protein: CASSRTGTGIQYF.

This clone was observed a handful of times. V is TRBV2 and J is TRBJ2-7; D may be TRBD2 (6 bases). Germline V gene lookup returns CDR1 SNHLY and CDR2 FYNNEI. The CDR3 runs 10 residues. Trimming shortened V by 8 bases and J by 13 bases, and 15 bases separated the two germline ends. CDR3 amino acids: CASGERALYF. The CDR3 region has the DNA TGTGCCAGCGGGGAGCGGGCTCTTTACTTC.

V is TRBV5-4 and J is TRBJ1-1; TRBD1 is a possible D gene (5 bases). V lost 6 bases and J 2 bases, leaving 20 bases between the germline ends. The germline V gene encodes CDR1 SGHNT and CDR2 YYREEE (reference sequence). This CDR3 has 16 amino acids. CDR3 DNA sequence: TGTGCCAGCACCATTAAGGGTGGGACTGTCAACACTGAAGCTTTCTTT. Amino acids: CASTIKGGTVNTEAFF.

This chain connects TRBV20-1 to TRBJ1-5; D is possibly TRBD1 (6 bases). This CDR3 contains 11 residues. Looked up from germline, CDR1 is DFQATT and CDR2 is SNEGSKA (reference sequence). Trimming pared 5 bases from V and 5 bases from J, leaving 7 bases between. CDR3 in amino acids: CSAAGDQPQHF. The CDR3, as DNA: TGCAGTGCTGCAGGGGATCAGCCCCAGCATTTT.

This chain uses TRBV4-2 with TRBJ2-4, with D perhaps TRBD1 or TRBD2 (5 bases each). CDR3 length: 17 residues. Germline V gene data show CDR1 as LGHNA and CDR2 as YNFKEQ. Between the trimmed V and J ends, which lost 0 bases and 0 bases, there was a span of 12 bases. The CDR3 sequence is CASSQDRGPIAKNIQYF. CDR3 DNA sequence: TGTGCCAGCAGCCAAGATAGGGGACCGATAGCCAAAAACATTCAGTACTTC.

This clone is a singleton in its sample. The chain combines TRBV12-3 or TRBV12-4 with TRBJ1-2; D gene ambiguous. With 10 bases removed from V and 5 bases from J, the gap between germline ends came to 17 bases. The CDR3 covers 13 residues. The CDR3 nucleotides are TGTGCCACCGACCTTGTTTCGGGGTATGGCTACACCTTC. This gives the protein CATDLVSGYGYTF.

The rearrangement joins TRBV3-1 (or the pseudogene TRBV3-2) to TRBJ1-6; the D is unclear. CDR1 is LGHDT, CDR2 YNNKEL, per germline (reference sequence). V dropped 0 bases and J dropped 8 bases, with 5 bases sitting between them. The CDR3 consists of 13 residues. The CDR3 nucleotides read TGTGCCAGCAGCCAAGAGTGGGATTCACCCCTCCACTTT. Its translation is CASSQEWDSPLHF.

The CDR3 sequence: CASSPHGTSGRGGGELFF. In DNA form, the CDR3 reads TGCGCCAGCAGCCCACACGGGACTAGCGGGAGAGGAGGCGGGGAGCTGTTTTTT. J is TRBJ2-2 and V is TRBV5-1; 14 bases align to TRBD2. This CDR3 comprises 18 residues. CDR1 is SGHRS, CDR2 YFSETQ, per germline. The V and J ends lost 4 bases and 7 bases, in that order; junction bases with no gene match: 12.

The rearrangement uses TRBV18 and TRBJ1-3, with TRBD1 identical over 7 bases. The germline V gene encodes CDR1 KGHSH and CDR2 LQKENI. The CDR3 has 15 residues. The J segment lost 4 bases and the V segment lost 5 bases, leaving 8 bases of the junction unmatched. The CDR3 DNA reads TGTGCCAGCTCAAGAGCCCGGGACAGCGGAAACACCATATATTTT. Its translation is CASSRARDSGNTIYF.

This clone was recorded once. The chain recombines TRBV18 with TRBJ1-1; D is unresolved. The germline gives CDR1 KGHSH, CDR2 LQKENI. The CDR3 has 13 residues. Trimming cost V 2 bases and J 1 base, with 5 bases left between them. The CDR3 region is CASSPTANTEAFF. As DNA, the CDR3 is TGTGCCAGCTCACCAACAGCGAACACTGAAGCTTTCTTT. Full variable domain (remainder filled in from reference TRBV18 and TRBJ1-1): NAGVMQNPRHLVRRRGQEARLRCSPMKGHSHVYWYRQLPEEGLKFMVYLQKENIIDESGMPKERFSAEFPKEGPSILRIQQVVRGDSAAYFCASSPTANTEAFFGQGTRLTVV.

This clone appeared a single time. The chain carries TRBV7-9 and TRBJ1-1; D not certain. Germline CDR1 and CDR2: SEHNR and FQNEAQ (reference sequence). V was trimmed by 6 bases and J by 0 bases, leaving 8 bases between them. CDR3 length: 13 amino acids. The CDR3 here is CASSREVNTEAFF. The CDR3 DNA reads TGTGCCAGCAGTCGAGAGGTGAACACTGAAGCTTTCTTT.

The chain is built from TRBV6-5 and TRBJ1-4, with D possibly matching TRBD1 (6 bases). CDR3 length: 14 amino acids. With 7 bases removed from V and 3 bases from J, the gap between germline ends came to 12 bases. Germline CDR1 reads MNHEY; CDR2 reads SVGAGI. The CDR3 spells CASTRQDPNEKLFF. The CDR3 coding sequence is TGTGCCAGCACCAGACAGGACCCTAATGAAAAACTGTTTTTT.

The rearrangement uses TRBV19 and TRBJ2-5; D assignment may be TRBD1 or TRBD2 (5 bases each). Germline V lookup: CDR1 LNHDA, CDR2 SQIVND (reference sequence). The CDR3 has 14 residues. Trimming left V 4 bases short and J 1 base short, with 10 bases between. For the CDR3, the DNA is TGTGCCAGTAGTAGGGGACCGGTCCAAGAGACCCAGTACTTC. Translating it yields CASSRGPVQETQYF. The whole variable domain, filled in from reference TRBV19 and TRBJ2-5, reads DGGITQSPKYLFRKEGQNVTLSCEQNLNHDAMYWYRQDPGQGLRLIYYSQIVNDFQKGDIAEGYSVSREKKESFPLTVTSAQKNPTAFYLCASSRGPVQETQYFGPGTRLLVL.

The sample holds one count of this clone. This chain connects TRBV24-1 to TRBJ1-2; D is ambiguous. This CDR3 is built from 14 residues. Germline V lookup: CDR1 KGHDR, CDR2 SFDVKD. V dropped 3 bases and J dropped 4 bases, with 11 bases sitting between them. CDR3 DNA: TGTGCCACCAGTGATCCAACTGCTCTCTATGGCTACACCTTC. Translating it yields CATSDPTALYGYTF.

CDR3 in DNA: TGTGCCAGCTCACCAGAGTCGAAGGGCGCCAACGTCCTGACTTTC. It yields the protein CASSPESKGANVLTF. The chain is built from TRBV18 and TRBJ2-6; D uncertain. This CDR3 region has 15 residues. V lost 2 bases and J 7 bases, leaving 12 bases between the germline ends. Per the germline V gene, CDR1 is KGHSH and CDR2 is LQKENI.

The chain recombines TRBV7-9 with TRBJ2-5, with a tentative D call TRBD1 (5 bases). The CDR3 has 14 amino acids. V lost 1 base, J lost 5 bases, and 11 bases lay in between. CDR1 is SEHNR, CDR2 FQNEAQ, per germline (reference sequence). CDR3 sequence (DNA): TGTGCCAGCAGCTTAGGGGGCCCAGGGGAGACCCAGTACTTC. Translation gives CASSLGGPGETQYF.